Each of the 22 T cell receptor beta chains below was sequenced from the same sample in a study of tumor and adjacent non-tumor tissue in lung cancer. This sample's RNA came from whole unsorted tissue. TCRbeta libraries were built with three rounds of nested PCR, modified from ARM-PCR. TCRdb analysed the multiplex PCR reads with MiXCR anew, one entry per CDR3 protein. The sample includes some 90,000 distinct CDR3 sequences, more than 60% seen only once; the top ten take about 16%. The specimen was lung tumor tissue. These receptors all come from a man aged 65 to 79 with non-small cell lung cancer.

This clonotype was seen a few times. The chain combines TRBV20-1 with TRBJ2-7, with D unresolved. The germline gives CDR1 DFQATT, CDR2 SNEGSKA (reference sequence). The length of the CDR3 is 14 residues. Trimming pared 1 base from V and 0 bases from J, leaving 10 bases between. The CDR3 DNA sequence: TGCAGTGCTAGAGGGCAGGAATTCTCCTACGAGCAGTACTTC. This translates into CSARGQEFSYEQYF.

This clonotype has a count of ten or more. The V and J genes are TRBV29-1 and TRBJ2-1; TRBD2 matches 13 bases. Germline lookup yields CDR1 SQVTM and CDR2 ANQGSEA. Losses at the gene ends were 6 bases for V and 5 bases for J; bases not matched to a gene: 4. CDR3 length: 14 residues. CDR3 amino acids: CSVLLAGGHNEQFF. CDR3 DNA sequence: TGCAGCGTCTTACTAGCGGGAGGGCACAATGAGCAGTTCTTC.

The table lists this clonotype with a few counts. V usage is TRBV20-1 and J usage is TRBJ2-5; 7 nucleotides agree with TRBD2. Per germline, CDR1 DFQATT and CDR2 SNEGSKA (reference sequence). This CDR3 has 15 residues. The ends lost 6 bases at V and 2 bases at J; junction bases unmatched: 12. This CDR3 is CSARGLGIGQETQYF. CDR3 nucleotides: TGCAGTGCACGAGGACTAGGAATTGGACAAGAGACCCAGTACTTC.

This chain's CDR3 is CASSLDLPLGKVYEQYF. In nucleotides, the CDR3 is TGTGCCAGCAGCTTAGACCTCCCCTTGGGAAAGGTCTACGAGCAGTACTTC. The V and J genes are TRBV11-2 and TRBJ2-7; D call uncertain. The CDR3 loop spans 17 amino acids. CDR1 and CDR2 (germline): SGHAT, FQNNGV. The V and J ends lost 0 bases and 3 bases respectively, with 18 bases between them. The full variable domain, its missing parts supplied by reference TRBV11-2 and TRBJ2-7, is EAGVAQSPRYKIIEKRQSVAFWCNPISGHATLYWYQQILGQGPKLLIQFQNNGVVDDSQLPKDRFSAERLKGVDSTLKIQPAKLEDSAVYLCASSLDLPLGKVYEQYFGPGTRLTVT.

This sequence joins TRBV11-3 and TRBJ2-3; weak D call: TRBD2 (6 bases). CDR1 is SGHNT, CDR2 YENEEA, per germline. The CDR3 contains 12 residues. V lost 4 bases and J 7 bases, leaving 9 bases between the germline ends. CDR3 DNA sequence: TGTGCCAGCAGCTATGCGGGGCATACGCAGTATTTT. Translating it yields CASSYAGHTQYF.

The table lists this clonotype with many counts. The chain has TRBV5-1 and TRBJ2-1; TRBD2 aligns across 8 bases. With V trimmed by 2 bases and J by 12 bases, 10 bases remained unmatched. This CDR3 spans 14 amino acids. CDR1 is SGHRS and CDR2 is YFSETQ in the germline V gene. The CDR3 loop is CASSFSGTRAAQFF. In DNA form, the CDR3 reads TGCGCCAGCAGCTTTTCCGGGACTAGAGCTGCGCAGTTCTTC.

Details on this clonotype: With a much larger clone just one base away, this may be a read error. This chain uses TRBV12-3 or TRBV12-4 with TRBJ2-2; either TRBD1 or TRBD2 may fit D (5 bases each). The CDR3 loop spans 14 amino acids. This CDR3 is CASSLSGPSGKLFF. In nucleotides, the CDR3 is TGTGCCAGCAGTTTGTCGGGGCCTTCCGGGAAGCTGTTTTTT.

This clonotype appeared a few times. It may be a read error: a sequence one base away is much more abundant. CDR3: CASTKSRGAIYEQYF. DNA for the CDR3: TGTGCCAGCACTAAATCCCGGGGAGCGATCTACGAGCAGTACTTC. The chain recombines TRBV6-5 with TRBJ2-7; TRBD2 is a possible D gene (5 bases). The V and J ends lost 7 bases and 3 bases respectively, with 19 bases between them. In germline, CDR1 is MNHEY, CDR2 SVGAGI. The CDR3 spans 15 residues.

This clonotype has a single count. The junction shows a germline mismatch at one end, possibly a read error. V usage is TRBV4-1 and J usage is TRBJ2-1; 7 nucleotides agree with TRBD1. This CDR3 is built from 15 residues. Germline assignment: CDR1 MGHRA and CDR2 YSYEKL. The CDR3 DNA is TGCGCCAGCGGCCAGACCGGGACAGCTTACAATGAGCAGTTCTTC. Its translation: CASGQTGTAYNEQFF.

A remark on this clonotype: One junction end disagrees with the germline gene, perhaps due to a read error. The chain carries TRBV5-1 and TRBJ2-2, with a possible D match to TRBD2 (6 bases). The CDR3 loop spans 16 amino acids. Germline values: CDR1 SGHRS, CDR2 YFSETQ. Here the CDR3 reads CASSPLDYPNTGDLFF. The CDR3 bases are TGCGCCAGCAGCCCCCTGGACTACCCGAACACTGGGGACCTGTTTTTT.

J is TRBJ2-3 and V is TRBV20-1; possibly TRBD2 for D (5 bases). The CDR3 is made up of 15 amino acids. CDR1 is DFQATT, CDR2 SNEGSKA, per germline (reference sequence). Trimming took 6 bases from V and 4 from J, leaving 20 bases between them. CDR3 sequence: CSAPPQRPRADTQYF. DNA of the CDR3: TGCAGTGCCCCACCTCAGAGACCGAGGGCAGATACGCAGTATTTT.

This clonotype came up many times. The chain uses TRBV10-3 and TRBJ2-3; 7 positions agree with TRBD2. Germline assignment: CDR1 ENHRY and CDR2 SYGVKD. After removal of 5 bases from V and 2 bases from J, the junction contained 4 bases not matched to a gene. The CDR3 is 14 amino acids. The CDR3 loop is CAISPGLNTDTQYF. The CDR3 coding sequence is TGTGCCATCAGTCCGGGACTAAACACAGATACGCAGTATTTT.

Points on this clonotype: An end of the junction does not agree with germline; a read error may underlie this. The CDR3 bases are TGTGTCATCACCCAGGCCAAGGCCTACGAGCAGTACTTC. This gives the protein CVITQAKAYEQYF. This chain joins TRBV10-3 and TRBJ2-7; D uncertain. The CDR3 length is 13 residues. CDR1 and CDR2 (germline): ENHRY, SYGVKD.

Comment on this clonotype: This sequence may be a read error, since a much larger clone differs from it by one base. CDR3: CASSRGTTYEQHF. In nucleotides, the CDR3 is TGTGCCAGCAGCCGAGGAACAACCTACGAGCAGCACTTC. The chain employs TRBV25-1 and TRBJ2-7, with D unresolved. Germline CDR1 reads MGHDK; CDR2 reads SYGVNS. The CDR3 is 13 amino acids.

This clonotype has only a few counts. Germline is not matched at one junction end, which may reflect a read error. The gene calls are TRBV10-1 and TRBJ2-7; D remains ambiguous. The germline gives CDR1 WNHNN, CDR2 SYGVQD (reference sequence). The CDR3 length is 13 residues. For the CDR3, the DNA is TGCGCCATCAGTGAGTCAGGCTCCTACGAGCAGTACTTC. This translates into CAISESGSYEQYF.

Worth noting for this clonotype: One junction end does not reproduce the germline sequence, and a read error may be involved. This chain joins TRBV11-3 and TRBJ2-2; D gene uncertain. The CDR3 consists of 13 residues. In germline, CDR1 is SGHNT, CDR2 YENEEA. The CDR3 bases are TGTACCAGCAGTCCCTTGAACACCTGGGAACTGTTTTTT. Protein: CTSSPLNTWELFF.

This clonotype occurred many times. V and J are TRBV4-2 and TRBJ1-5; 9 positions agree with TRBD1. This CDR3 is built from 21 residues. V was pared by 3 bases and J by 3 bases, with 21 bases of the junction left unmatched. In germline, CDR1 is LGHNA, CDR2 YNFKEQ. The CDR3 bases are TGTGCCAGCAGCCAGACCGGGACAGGGTCGTTCCTAGCCGCTTTCAATCAGCCCCAGCATTTT. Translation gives CASSQTGTGSFLAAFNQPQHF.

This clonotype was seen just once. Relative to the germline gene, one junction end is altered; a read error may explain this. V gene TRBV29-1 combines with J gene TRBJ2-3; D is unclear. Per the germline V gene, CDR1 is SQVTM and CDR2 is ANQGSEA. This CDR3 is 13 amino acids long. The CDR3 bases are TGCAGCATTCTTTTGGCTAGGAGAGATATGCAGTATTTT. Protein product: CSILLARRDMQYF.

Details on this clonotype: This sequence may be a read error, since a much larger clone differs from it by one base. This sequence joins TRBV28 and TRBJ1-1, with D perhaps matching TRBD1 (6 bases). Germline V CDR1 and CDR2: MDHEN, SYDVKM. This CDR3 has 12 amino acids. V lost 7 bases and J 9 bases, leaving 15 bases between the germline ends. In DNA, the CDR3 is TGTGCCAGCAACCAGATGACAGGCCAAGCTTTCTTT. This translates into CASNQMTGQAFF.

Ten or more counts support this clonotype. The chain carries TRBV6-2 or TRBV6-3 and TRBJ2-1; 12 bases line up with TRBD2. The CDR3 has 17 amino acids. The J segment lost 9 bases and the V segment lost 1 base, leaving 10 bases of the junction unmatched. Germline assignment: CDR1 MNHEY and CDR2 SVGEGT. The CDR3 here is CASSYFLAGGRGFEQFF. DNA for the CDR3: TGTGCCAGCAGTTACTTCCTAGCGGGGGGGCGCGGTTTTGAGCAGTTCTTC.

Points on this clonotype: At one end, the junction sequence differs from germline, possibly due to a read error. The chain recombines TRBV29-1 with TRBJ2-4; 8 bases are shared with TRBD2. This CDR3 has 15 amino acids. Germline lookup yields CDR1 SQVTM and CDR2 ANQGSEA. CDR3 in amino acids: CGVARAGGAKKIQYF. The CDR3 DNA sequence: TGCGGCGTTGCGAGGGCGGGAGGAGCCAAAAAGATTCAGTACTTC.

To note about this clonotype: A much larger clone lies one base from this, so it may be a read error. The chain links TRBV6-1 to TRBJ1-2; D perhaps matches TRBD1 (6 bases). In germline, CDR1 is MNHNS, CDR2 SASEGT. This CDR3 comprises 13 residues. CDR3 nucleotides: TGTGCCAGCAGTGTACAGGGCGGTTATGTCTACACCTTC. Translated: CASSVQGGYVYTF.